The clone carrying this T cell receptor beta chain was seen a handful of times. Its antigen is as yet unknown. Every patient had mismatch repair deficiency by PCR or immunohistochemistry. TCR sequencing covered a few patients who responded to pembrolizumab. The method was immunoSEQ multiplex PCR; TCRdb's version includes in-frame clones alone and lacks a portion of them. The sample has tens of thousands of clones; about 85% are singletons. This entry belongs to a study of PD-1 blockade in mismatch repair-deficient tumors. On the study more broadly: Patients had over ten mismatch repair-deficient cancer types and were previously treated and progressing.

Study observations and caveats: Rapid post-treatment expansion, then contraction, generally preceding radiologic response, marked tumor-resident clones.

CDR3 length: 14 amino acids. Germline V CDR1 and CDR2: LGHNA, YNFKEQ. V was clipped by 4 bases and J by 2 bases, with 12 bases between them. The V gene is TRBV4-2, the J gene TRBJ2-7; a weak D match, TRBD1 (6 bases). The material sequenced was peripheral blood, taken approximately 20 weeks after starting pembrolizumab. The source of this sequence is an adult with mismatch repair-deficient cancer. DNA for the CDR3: TGTGCCAGCAGCCCCTCCCGGACAGCCTACGAGCAGTACTTC. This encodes CASSPSRTAYEQYF.